The 29 T cell receptor beta chains below come from one sample, sequenced in a study of blood T cells in healthy people across ages. Through a sample-barcoded 5' primer and a J-beta primer mix, a second PCR was run for roughly 6 to 12 cycles. TCRdb redid the calling of the 5' RACE reads with MiXCR, one entry per CDR3 protein. The table records 1.5 million to 1.9 million distinct CDR3 sequences, approximately 43% of them present only once. Specimen: blood. All receptors come from a woman aged 18-29 years in good health.

V gene TRBV4-3 combines with J gene TRBJ1-3; D might be TRBD1 (6 bases). Germline assignment: CDR1 LGHNA and CDR2 YSLEER. V lost 5 bases to trimming and J lost 4 bases, with 15 bases between them. The length of the CDR3 is 15 residues. CDR3 loop: CASSSLTGTGNTIYF. The CDR3 DNA is TGCGCCAGCAGCTCCCTTACAGGGACCGGAAACACCATATATTTT.

This clonotype was seen more than once but under ten times. This chain connects TRBV27 to TRBJ1-1; D ambiguous. Germline values: CDR1 MNHEY, CDR2 SMNVEV (reference sequence). V was cut by 7 bases and J by 5 bases, with 11 bases left in between. This CDR3 contains 12 residues. CDR3 region: CASIGRKTEAFF. CDR3 nucleotide sequence: TGTGCCAGCATTGGACGGAAAACTGAAGCTTTCTTT.

The chain uses TRBV12-3 or TRBV12-4 and TRBJ1-1, with TRBD1 as a possible D gene (6 bases). Trimming shortened V by 7 bases and J by 3 bases, and 27 bases separated the two germline ends. CDR3 length: 18 residues. The CDR3 bases are TGTGCCAGCATCTCTAAGGGGGTTTGGGGGGCGATGGACACTGAAGCTTTCTTT. Its protein is CASISKGVWGAMDTEAFF.

This chain joins TRBV6-1 and TRBJ2-7; D gene ambiguous. The V gene's germline CDR1 is MNHNS and CDR2 SASEGT. The CDR3 spans 14 residues. V was pared by 2 bases and J by 2 bases, with 10 bases between. CDR3: CASSESRRAYEQYF. The CDR3 coding sequence is TGTGCCAGCAGTGAATCGAGAAGGGCCTACGAGCAGTACTTC.

The V gene is TRBV2, the J gene TRBJ2-7; TRBD1 might be the D (6 bases). There are 14 residues in the CDR3. The germline V and J ends were trimmed by 7 bases and 5 bases, with 18 bases remaining between them. Per germline, CDR1 SNHLY and CDR2 FYNNEI. The CDR3 is CASTGDNLIDEQYF. Here the CDR3 DNA reads TGTGCCAGCACCGGGGACAACCTGATCGACGAGCAGTACTTC. Drawing the rest from reference TRBV2 and TRBJ2-7, the complete variable domain is EPEVTQTPSHQVTQMGQEVILRCVPISNHLYFYWYRQILGQKVEFLVSFYNNEISEKSEIFDDQFSVERPDGSNFTLKIRSTKLEDSAMYFCASTGDNLIDEQYFGPGTRLTVT.

This clonotype was recorded a few times. V and J are TRBV6-5 and TRBJ2-1; D gene uncertain. The end of the DNA aligns better with TRBJ2-7, so the J call may be wrong. Per germline, CDR1 MNHEY and CDR2 SVGAGI. The CDR3 is 15 residues long. CDR3 bases: TGTGCCAGCAGTTACGGTCGCTACTCCTACAATGAGCAGTACTTC. Translation gives CASSYGRYSYNEQYF.

This clonotype was seen only a few times. The chain employs TRBV6-5 and TRBJ2-1, with D tentatively TRBD2 (5 bases). The CDR3 is 14 residues long. The V gene's germline CDR1 is MNHEY and CDR2 SVGAGI. V was trimmed by 4 bases and J by 3 bases, leaving 10 bases between them. CDR3 sequence (DNA): TGTGCCAGCAGTTTCGAGGGCGGCTACAATGAGCAGTTCTTC. The encoded protein is CASSFEGGYNEQFF.

The genes are TRBV29-1 and TRBJ2-3, with a tentative D call TRBD2 (6 bases). Germline V CDR1 and CDR2: SQVTM, ANQGSEA. The CDR3 spans 13 residues. The V and J ends lost 6 bases and 2 bases respectively, with 12 bases between them. CDR3 sequence: CSVPGGNTDTQYF. In nucleotides, the CDR3 is TGCAGCGTCCCCGGGGGAAACACAGATACGCAGTATTTT.

The chain joins TRBV2 to TRBJ2-5, with D possibly matching TRBD1 (6 bases). This CDR3 is 13 amino acids long. The germline V gene has CDR1 SNHLY and CDR2 FYNNEI. The V and J ends lost 7 bases and 5 bases respectively, with 14 bases between them. The CDR3 spells CASNHRDEETQYF. CDR3 nucleotide sequence: TGTGCCAGCAACCACAGGGATGAGGAGACCCAGTACTTC.

V usage is TRBV10-3 and J usage is TRBJ1-2; TRBD1 is a possible D gene (5 bases). The CDR3 has 17 residues. With 0 bases removed from V and 2 bases from J, the gap between germline ends came to 16 bases. CDR1 is ENHRY, CDR2 SYGVKD, per germline. CDR3: CAISESTYDKGNYGYTF. CDR3 bases: TGTGCCATCAGTGAGTCGACATATGACAAGGGGAACTATGGCTACACCTTC.

The chain has TRBV6-2 or TRBV6-3 and TRBJ2-5; D is undetermined. The CDR3 is 13 amino acids. Per the germline V gene, CDR1 is MNHEY and CDR2 is SVGEGT. Trimming shortened V by 2 bases and J by 5 bases, and 9 bases separated the two germline ends. CDR3 region: CASSYAGPETQYF. The CDR3 DNA is TGTGCCAGCAGTTACGCTGGTCCGGAGACCCAGTACTTC.

This sequence joins TRBV6-6 and TRBJ1-3; no clear D gene. The V and J ends lost 5 bases and 1 base respectively, with 15 bases between them. Per germline, CDR1 MNHNY and CDR2 SVGAGI (reference sequence). The CDR3 runs 16 residues. CDR3 in DNA: TGTGCCAGCAGTCCGAACTTTGGGTCATCTGGAAACACCATATATTTT. Translated, it gives CASSPNFGSSGNTIYF.

DNA for the CDR3: TGTGCCAGCAGAGACCTCACTAGCGAGAACAGTGAGCAGTTCTTC. Its protein is CASRDLTSENSEQFF. This rearrangement joins TRBV12-3 or TRBV12-4 to TRBJ2-1; 7 bases align to TRBD2. CDR3 length equals 15 residues. The V segment lost 6 bases and the J segment 9 bases; nucleotides outside the gene matches: 14.

CDR3 nucleotides: TGCAGCGCCCGCCCAGGGAGCGCTGAAGCTTTCTTT. It is translated as CSARPGSAEAFF. The J gene is TRBJ1-1, the V gene TRBV29-1; D might be TRBD1 (5 bases). The CDR3 has 12 residues. V was shortened by 7 bases and J by 6 bases, with 15 bases between the two germline ends. The V gene's germline CDR1 is SQVTM and CDR2 ANQGSEA.

The gene calls are TRBV27 and TRBJ2-7, with D perhaps assigned TRBD1 or TRBD2 (5 bases each). With 6 bases removed from V and 1 base from J, the gap between germline ends came to 13 bases. The CDR3 loop spans 14 amino acids. The germline V gene encodes CDR1 MNHEY and CDR2 SMNVEV (reference sequence). The CDR3 nucleotides are TGTGCCAGCAGACATGACGGGGCATCCTACGAGCAGTACTTC. Amino acid sequence: CASRHDGASYEQYF.

This chain joins TRBV14 and TRBJ2-3; no firm D call. Germline values: CDR1 SGHDN, CDR2 FVKESK. V dropped 3 bases and J dropped 5 bases, with 6 bases sitting between them. The CDR3 totals 12 residues. In nucleotides, the CDR3 is TGTGCCAGCAGCCACCTAGTAGATACGCAGTATTTT. It codes for CASSHLVDTQYF.

CDR3 DNA sequence: TGTGCCAGCAGCCCTCCCTGGAACACCGGGGAGCTGTTTTTT. Translated: CASSPPWNTGELFF. V is TRBV7-2 and J is TRBJ2-2; D gene ambiguous. Germline assignment: CDR1 SGHTA and CDR2 FQGNSA. CDR3 size: 14 residues. Trimming left V 5 bases short and J 1 base short, with 8 bases between.

This chain uses TRBV7-8 with TRBJ2-3; perhaps TRBD1 as D (6 bases). Trimming took off 4 bases at V and 7 bases at J, with 21 bases between the two ends. The germline V gene has CDR1 SGHVS and CDR2 FQNEAQ. CDR3 length: 16 amino acids. The CDR3: CASSWTFGGGGYTQYF. Written as DNA, the CDR3 is TGTGCCAGCAGCTGGACTTTTGGGGGCGGTGGGTATACGCAGTATTTT.

V is TRBV6-2 or TRBV6-3 and J is TRBJ2-7, with 8 positions matching TRBD1. This CDR3 is built from 17 residues. J was trimmed by 6 bases and V by 2 bases; bases with no gene match: 15. Per the germline V gene, CDR1 is MNHEY and CDR2 is SVGEGT. The chain's CDR3 is CASSYDPDRGLYSEQYF. Here the CDR3 DNA reads TGTGCCAGCAGTTACGACCCTGACAGGGGCCTGTATTCCGAGCAGTACTTC.

The rearrangement uses TRBV18 and TRBJ1-1; TRBD1 is a possible D gene (6 bases). In germline, CDR1 is KGHSH, CDR2 LQKENI. The CDR3 has 15 residues. The germline V and J ends were trimmed by 6 bases and 10 bases, with 24 bases remaining between them. The CDR3 reads CASSRELGQPGAAFF. The CDR3 DNA is TGTGCCAGCTCTCGCGAACTTGGACAGCCCGGGGCAGCTTTCTTT.

The chain uses TRBV29-1 and TRBJ2-4, with D possibly TRBD2 on 7 matching bases. Gene TRBJ2-7 matches the end of the DNA better, so the J call may be wrong. CDR1 and CDR2 from the germline V gene are SQVTM and ANQGSEA. The CDR3 totals 16 residues. CDR3 residues: CSVGLIKTGRVHEQYF. CDR3 DNA: TGCAGCGTTGGCTTGATAAAAACAGGGAGGGTACACGAGCAGTACTTC.

This chain uses TRBV7-6 with TRBJ2-5; TRBD2 agrees at 7 bases. Per the germline V gene, CDR1 is SGHVS and CDR2 is FNYEAQ. The length of the CDR3 is 16 residues. J gave up 11 bases and V 3 bases, and 18 bases lay outside the gene matches. This CDR3 is CASSFIGLAEINEQYF. In nucleotides, the CDR3 is TGTGCCAGCAGCTTTATAGGGCTAGCGGAGATCAATGAGCAGTACTTC.

The V gene is TRBV12-5, the J gene TRBJ2-7; TRBD1 matches at 9 bases. Looked up from germline, CDR1 is LGHNT and CDR2 is FRNRAP. J gave up 7 bases and V 8 bases, and 12 bases lay outside the gene matches. This CDR3 spans 14 amino acids. The CDR3 sequence: CASTRTGAYNEQYF. The CDR3 DNA is TGTGCTAGTACCCGGACAGGGGCATACAATGAGCAGTACTTC.

The table lists this clonotype with a few counts. CDR3 sequence: CASQGGWGVAQHF. CDR3 nucleotides: TGTGCCAGCCAGGGGGGTTGGGGGGTAGCCCAGCATTTT. The rearrangement uses TRBV2 and TRBJ1-5, with 7 bases aligning to TRBD1. The CDR3 totals 13 residues. V was clipped by 8 bases and J by 11 bases; unmatched bases: 12. CDR1 is SNHLY, CDR2 FYNNEI, per germline.

This clonotype was counted a few times. This chain links TRBV6-1 with TRBJ1-2, with a weak D call TRBD1 (5 bases). CDR1 MNHNS and CDR2 SASEGT come from the germline V gene. Deletions cut 7 bases from V and 6 bases from J, with 18 bases between. CDR3 size: 14 residues. The CDR3 reads CASIRGPTSDGYTF. The CDR3 region has the DNA TGTGCCAGCATTCGGGGACCCACATCGGATGGCTACACCTTC.

This clonotype was seen a handful of times. The chain combines TRBV29-1 with TRBJ2-7; no reliable D call. CDR1 is SQVTM, CDR2 ANQGSEA, per germline. The CDR3 contains 13 residues. V was shortened by 4 bases and J by 3 bases, with 13 bases between the two germline ends. CDR3 in amino acids: CSVVYVLGYEQYF. CDR3 bases: TGCAGCGTTGTTTACGTCCTGGGCTACGAGCAGTACTTC.

This clonotype was counted a few times. The chain employs TRBV5-1 and TRBJ2-1; D is unresolved. The V end lost 0 bases, the J end lost 2 bases, and 9 bases lay between the germline ends. Germline assignment: CDR1 SGHRS and CDR2 YFSETQ. This CDR3 region has 15 residues. The CDR3 bases are TGCGCCAGCAGCTTGGCCGCTTCTCCCTACAATGAGCAGTTCTTC. It codes for CASSLAASPYNEQFF.

The V gene is TRBV4-1, the J gene TRBJ2-2, with 11 bases aligning to TRBD2. J was trimmed by 5 bases and V by 5 bases; bases with no gene match: 7. This CDR3 has 16 residues. Germline V gene data show CDR1 as MGHRA and CDR2 as YSYEKL. The CDR3 region is CASSYSGGASTGELFF. The CDR3, as DNA: TGCGCCAGCAGCTATAGCGGGGGGGCCTCTACCGGGGAGCTGTTTTTT.

This clonotype was found a few times. The genes are TRBV3-1 and TRBJ1-5, with no clear D. Germline V gene sequence: CDR1 LGHDT, CDR2 YNNKEL (reference sequence). The V and J ends lost 0 bases and 2 bases respectively, with 8 bases between them. CDR3 length: 15 amino acids. Written as DNA, the CDR3 is TGTGCCAGCAGCCAAGACGGCGCGGGCAATCAGCCCCAGCATTTT. It is translated as CASSQDGAGNQPQHF.